The 10 T cell receptor beta chains presented below share a single source sample, sequenced in a study of regulatory T cells in long-lasting Graves disease. The time point: newly diagnosed GD, antithyroid drugs for less than 3 months. RNA isolated from PBMCs was used to make the TCR library. Building the TCR beta libraries relied on iRepertoire HTBI primers, and CDR3 regions underwent Arm-PCR. TCRdb re-derived calls from the multiplex PCR reads in MiXCR, one entry per CDR3 protein. Of roughly 430,000 distinct CDR3 sequences in the sample, about a sixth were seen once. The data were also submitted as part of a second study, on T cells in Graves' hyperthyroidism and ophthalmopathy.

The input for sequencing was peripheral blood mononuclear cells (PBMCs), taken at new diagnosis, from a patient treated with antithyroid drugs. The source of these receptors is a woman aged 25 to 39 with Graves disease.

This clonotype was seen a handful of times. This chain links TRBV28 with TRBJ2-1; a possible D gene is TRBD1 (6 bases). The CDR3 contains 15 residues. Deletions cut 6 bases from V and 5 bases from J, with 17 bases between. Germline V CDR1 and CDR2: MDHEN, SYDVKM. The CDR3 sequence is CASSSTDRHHNEQFF. As DNA, the CDR3 is TGTGCCAGCAGCTCGACGGACAGACACCACAATGAGCAGTTCTTC.

This clonotype has a count of ten or more. The rearrangement uses TRBV28 and TRBJ1-6, with D possibly being TRBD1 (6 bases). CDR1 is MDHEN, CDR2 SYDVKM, per germline. Trimming left V 2 bases short and J 9 bases short, with 14 bases between. CDR3 length: 15 residues. CDR3: CASSLLQGSGSPLHF. The DNA of the CDR3 is TGTGCCAGCAGTTTACTACAGGGATCCGGTTCACCCCTCCACTTT.

This clonotype came up many times. J is TRBJ2-7 and V is TRBV7-9; no definite D call. The CDR3 runs to 13 residues. Germline V gene lookup returns CDR1 SEHNR and CDR2 FQNEAQ (reference sequence). V dropped 5 bases and J dropped 3 bases, with 11 bases sitting between them. CDR3 nucleotides: TGTGCCAGCAGCCCCCCGTCGTTCTACGAGCAGTACTTC. Protein: CASSPPSFYEQYF.

This clonotype was seen many times. The rearrangement joins TRBV7-2 to TRBJ2-5; D not certain. The germline V gene has CDR1 SGHTA and CDR2 FQGNSA. V was clipped by 6 bases and J by 2 bases, with 13 bases between them. CDR3 length equals 14 residues. CDR3 loop: CASSSSYSQETQYF. CDR3 bases: TGTGCCAGCAGTTCTAGTTACTCTCAAGAGACCCAGTACTTC.

This clonotype was counted many times. The gene calls are TRBV25-1 and TRBJ2-1, with D possibly matching TRBD1 (6 bases). The ends were cut back, 3 bases at V and 5 bases at J, with 17 bases in the middle. CDR3 size: 16 residues. In germline, CDR1 is MGHDK, CDR2 SYGVNS. The CDR3 DNA reads as TGTGCCAGCAGTGAGGGGGACAACGAGAGGGACAATGAGCAGTTCTTC. Translated, it gives CASSEGDNERDNEQFF.

This clonotype was counted many times. This sequence joins TRBV6-1 and TRBJ2-7; the D is unclear. V was cut by 7 bases and J by 6 bases, with 16 bases left in between. Looked up from germline, CDR1 is MNHNS and CDR2 is SASEGT. This CDR3 region has 13 residues. The CDR3 bases are TGTGCCAGCATGGCGAAGGGCCTAGGCGAGCAGTACTTC. This codes for CASMAKGLGEQYF.

The J gene is TRBJ2-3, the V gene TRBV6-2 or TRBV6-3; unclear D gene. The CDR3 runs to 12 residues. V gave up 8 bases and J gave up 4 bases, with 10 bases separating them. The V gene's germline CDR1 is MNHEY and CDR2 SVGEGT. The CDR3 protein is CASSTPSDTQYF. The DNA of the CDR3 is TGTGCCAGCTCCACCCCCTCAGATACGCAGTATTTT.

V and J are TRBV18 and TRBJ2-1; TRBD1 is a possible D gene (6 bases). Germline V lookup: CDR1 KGHSH, CDR2 LQKENI. The V and J ends lost 6 bases and 0 bases respectively, with 15 bases between them. The CDR3 covers 16 residues. This CDR3 reads CASSPRGRGSYNEQFF. In DNA form, the CDR3 reads TGTGCCAGCTCCCCCCGGGGCAGGGGCTCCTACAATGAGCAGTTCTTC.

The chain links TRBV6-1 to TRBJ1-2, with unresolved D. The CDR3 contains 14 residues. V was clipped by 4 bases and J by 4 bases, with 13 bases between them. From germline, CDR1 is MNHNS and CDR2 SASEGT. Here the CDR3 reads CASSAGPWGYGYTF. The CDR3 nucleotides read TGTGCCAGCAGTGCAGGACCCTGGGGCTATGGCTACACCTTC.

This clonotype was detected many times. This chain links TRBV3-1 with TRBJ2-7; D is ambiguous. The germline CDR1 and CDR2 sequences are LGHDT and YNNKEL (reference sequence). The CDR3 length is 11 residues. Trimming pared 0 bases from V and 7 bases from J, leaving 4 bases between. The CDR3 sequence is CASSQEREQYF. In nucleotides, the CDR3 is TGTGCCAGCAGCCAAGAGCGGGAGCAGTACTTC.